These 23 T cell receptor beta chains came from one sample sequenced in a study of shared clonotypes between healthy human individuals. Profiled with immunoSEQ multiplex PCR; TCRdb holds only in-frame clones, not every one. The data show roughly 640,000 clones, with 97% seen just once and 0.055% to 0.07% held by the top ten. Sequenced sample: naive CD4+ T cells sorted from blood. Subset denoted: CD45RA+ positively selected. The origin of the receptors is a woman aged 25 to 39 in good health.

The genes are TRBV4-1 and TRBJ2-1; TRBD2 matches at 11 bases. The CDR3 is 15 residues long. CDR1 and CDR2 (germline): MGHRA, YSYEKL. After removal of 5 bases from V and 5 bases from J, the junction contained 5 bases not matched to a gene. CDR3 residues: CASSKTSGANNEQFF. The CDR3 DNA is TGCGCCAGCAGCAAGACTAGCGGGGCTAACAATGAGCAGTTCTTC.

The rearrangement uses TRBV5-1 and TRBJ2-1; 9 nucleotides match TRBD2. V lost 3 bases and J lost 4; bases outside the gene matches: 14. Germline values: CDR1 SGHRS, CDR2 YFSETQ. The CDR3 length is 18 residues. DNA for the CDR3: TGCGCCAGCAGCTCTGCCGGGACTAGCACTTCTCGTTACAATGAGCAGTTCTTC. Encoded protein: CASSSAGTSTSRYNEQFF.

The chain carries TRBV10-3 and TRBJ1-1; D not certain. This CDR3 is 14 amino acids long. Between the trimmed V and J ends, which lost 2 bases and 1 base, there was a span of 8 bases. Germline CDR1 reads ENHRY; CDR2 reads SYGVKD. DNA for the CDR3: TGTGCCATCAGTGAGGCAGGATCGAACACTGAAGCTTTCTTT. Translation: CAISEAGSNTEAFF.

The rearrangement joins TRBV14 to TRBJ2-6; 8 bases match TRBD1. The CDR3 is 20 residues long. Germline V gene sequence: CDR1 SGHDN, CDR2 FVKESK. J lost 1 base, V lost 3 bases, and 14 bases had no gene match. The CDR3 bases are TGTGCCAGCAGCCATATTCAGGGGGCGCCCACTCCATCTGGGGCCAACGTCCTGACTTTC. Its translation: CASSHIQGAPTPSGANVLTF. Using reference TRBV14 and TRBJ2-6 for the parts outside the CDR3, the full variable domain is EAGVTQFPSHSVIEKGQTVTLRCDPISGHDNLYWYRRVMGKEIKFLLHFVKESKQDESGMPNNRFLAERTGGTYSTLKVQPAELEDSGVYFCASSHIQGAPTPSGANVLTFGAGSRLTVL.

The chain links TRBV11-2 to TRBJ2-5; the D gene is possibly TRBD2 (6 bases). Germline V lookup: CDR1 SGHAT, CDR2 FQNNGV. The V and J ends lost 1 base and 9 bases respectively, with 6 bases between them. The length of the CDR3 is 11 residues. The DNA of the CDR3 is TGTGCCAGCAGCTTAGGGAGGGCCCAGTACTTC. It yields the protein CASSLGRAQYF.

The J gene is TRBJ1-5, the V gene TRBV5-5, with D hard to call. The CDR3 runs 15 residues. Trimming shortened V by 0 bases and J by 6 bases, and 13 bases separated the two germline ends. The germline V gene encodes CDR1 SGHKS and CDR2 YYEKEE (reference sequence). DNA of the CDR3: TGTGCCAGCAGCTTGGCCGCTGGGCGGGTTCAGCCCCAGCATTTT. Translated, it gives CASSLAAGRVQPQHF.

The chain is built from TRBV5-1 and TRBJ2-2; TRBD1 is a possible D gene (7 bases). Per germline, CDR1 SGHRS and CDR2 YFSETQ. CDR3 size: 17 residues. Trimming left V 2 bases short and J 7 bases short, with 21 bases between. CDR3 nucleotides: TGCGCCAGCAGCTTCGTTCGGCAGGGGGGATCATTCGGGGAGCTGTTTTTT. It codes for CASSFVRQGGSFGELFF.

The CDR3 sequence: CASSVYFGQGPHYEQYF. Here the CDR3 DNA reads TGTGCCAGCAGTGTTTATTTCGGGCAGGGCCCCCACTACGAGCAGTACTTC. The chain carries TRBV6-1 and TRBJ2-7; weak D call: TRBD1 (5 bases). The ends were cut back, 4 bases at V and 3 bases at J, with 22 bases in the middle. In germline, CDR1 is MNHNS, CDR2 SASEGT. The CDR3 is 17 amino acids.

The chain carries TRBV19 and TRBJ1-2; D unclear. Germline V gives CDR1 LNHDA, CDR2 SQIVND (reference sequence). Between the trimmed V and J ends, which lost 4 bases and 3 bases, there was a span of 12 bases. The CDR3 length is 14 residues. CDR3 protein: CASSTDGGYYGYTF. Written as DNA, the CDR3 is TGTGCCAGTAGTACGGACGGAGGATACTATGGCTACACCTTC. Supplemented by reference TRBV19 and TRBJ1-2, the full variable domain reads DGGITQSPKYLFRKEGQNVTLSCEQNLNHDAMYWYRQDPGQGLRLIYYSQIVNDFQKGDIAEGYSVSREKKESFPLTVTSAQKNPTAFYLCASSTDGGYYGYTFGSGTRLTVV.

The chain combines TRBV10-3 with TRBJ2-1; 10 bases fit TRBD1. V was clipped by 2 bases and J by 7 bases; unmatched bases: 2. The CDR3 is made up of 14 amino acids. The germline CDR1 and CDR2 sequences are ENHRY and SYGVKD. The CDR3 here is CAISEEGQGNEQFF. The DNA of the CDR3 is TGTGCCATCAGTGAGGAGGGACAGGGGAATGAGCAGTTCTTC.

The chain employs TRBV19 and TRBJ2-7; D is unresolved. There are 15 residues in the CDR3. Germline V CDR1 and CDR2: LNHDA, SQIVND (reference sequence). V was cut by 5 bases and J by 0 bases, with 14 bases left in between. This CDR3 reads CASSFQRHTSYEQYF. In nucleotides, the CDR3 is TGTGCCAGTAGTTTCCAGCGCCACACCTCCTACGAGCAGTACTTC.

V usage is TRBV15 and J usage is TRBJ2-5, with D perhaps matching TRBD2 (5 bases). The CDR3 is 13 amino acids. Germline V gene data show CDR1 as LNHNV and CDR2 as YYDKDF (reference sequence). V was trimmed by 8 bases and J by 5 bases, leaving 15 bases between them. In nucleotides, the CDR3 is TGTGCCACCCGTGCTGCGGGCCGGGAGACCCAGTACTTC. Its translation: CATRAAGRETQYF.

The CDR3 loop reads CSASLNQPQHF. CDR3 sequence (DNA): TGCAGTGCCAGCCTCAATCAGCCCCAGCATTTT. The chain uses TRBV20-1 and TRBJ1-5; D is unclear. Deletions cut 6 bases from V and 3 bases from J, with 6 bases between. The CDR3 contains 11 residues. The germline CDR1 and CDR2 sequences are DFQATT and SNEGSKA (reference sequence).

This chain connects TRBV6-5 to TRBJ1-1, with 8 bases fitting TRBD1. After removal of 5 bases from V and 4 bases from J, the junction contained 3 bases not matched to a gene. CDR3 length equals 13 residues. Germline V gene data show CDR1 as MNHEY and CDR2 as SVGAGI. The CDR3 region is CASSQGARTEAFF. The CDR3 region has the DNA TGTGCCAGCAGTCAGGGGGCGCGCACTGAAGCTTTCTTT.

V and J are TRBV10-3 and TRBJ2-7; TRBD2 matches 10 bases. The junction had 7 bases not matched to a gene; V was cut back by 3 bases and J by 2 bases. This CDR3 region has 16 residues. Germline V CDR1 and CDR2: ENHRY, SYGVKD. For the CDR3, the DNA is TGTGCCATCAGTGACCCCCCCAGCGGGAGGGCCTACGAGCAGTACTTC. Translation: CAISDPPSGRAYEQYF.

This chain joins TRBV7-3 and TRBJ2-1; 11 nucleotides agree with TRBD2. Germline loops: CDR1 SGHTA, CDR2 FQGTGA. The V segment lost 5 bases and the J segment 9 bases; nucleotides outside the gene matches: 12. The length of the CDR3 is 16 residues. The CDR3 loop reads CASSPRGLAGGGEQFF. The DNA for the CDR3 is TGTGCCAGCAGCCCCCGAGGGCTAGCGGGAGGCGGTGAGCAGTTCTTC.

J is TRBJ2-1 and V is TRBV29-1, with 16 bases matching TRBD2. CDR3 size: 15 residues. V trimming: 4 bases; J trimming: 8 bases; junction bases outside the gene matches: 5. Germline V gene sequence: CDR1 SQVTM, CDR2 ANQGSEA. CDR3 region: CSVASGTSGRDEQFF. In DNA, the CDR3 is TGCAGCGTTGCTTCCGGGACTAGCGGGAGGGATGAGCAGTTCTTC.

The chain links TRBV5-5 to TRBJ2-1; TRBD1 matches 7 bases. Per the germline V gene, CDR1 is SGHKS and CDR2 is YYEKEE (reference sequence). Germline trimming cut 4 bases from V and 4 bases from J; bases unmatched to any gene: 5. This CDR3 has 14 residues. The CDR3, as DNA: TGTGCCAGCAGCCCGGGACAGCTATACAATGAGCAGTTCTTC. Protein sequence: CASSPGQLYNEQFF.

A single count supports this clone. The CDR3 nucleotides read TGTGCCAGCAGTTTATCATGGGACGAGCAGTTCTTC. Amino acid sequence: CASSLSWDEQFF. The V call is TRBV27, the J call TRBJ2-1; D tentatively reads TRBD1 or TRBD2 (5 bases each). The CDR3 contains 12 residues. V lost 0 bases and J lost 10, with 7 bases in between. CDR1 MNHEY and CDR2 SMNVEV come from the germline V gene (reference sequence).

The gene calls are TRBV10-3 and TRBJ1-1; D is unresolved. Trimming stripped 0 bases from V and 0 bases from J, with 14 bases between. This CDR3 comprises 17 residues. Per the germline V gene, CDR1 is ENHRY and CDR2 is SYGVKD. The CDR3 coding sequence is TGTGCCATCAGTGAGTCTTTCGTTTACACGATGAACACTGAAGCTTTCTTT. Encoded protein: CAISESFVYTMNTEAFF.

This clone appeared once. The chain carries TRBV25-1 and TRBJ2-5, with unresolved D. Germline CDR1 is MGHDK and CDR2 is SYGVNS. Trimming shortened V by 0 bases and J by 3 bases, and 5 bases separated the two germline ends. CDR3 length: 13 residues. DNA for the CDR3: TGTGCCAGCAGTGAATATGGCGAAGAGACCCAGTACTTC. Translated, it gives CASSEYGEETQYF.

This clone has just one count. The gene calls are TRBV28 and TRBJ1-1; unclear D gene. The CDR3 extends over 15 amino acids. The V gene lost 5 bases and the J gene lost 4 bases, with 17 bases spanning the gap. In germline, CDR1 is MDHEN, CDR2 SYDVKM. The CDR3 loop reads CASSPPVFDGTEAFF. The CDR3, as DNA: TGTGCCAGCAGTCCCCCGGTTTTCGATGGCACTGAAGCTTTCTTT.

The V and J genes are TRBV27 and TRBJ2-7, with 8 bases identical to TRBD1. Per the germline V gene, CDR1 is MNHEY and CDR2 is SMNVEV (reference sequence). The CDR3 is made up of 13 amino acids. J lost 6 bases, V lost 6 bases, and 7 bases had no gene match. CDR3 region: CASSWATGAEQYF. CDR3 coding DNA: TGTGCCAGCAGCTGGGCGACAGGGGCCGAGCAGTACTTC.